One sample yielded the 27 T cell receptor beta chains listed below, sequenced in a study of preoperative IRX-2 immunotherapy in early breast cancer. Only in-frame clones appear in the TCRdb table, and some are missing; sequencing was by immunoSEQ multiplex PCR. The table has some 35,000 clones, 82% seen once. Regarding treatment: preoperative locoregional IRX-2 cytokine immunotherapy. The sequencing used lymph node tissue, collected after IRX-2 immunotherapy. Source of these receptors: a human donor with breast cancer.

This clone was counted a single time. This chain joins TRBV6-8 and TRBJ1-1; D remains unclear. This CDR3 region has 13 residues. CDR1 and CDR2 (germline): MNHGY, SAAAGT. V was shortened by 5 bases and J by 1 base, with 8 bases between the two germline ends. CDR3 region: CASSNQRNTEAFF. As DNA, the CDR3 is TGTGCCAGCAGTAATCAGAGGAACACTGAAGCTTTCTTT.

The chain recombines TRBV6-8 with TRBJ2-1, with 8 bases fitting TRBD2. The CDR3 consists of 14 residues. After removal of 3 bases from V and 7 bases from J, the junction contained 5 bases not matched to a gene. CDR1 is MNHGY, CDR2 SAAAGT, per germline. DNA for the CDR3: TGTGCCAGCAGTTATGAGCGGGGGAAGAATGAGCAGTTCTTC. Translated, it gives CASSYERGKNEQFF.

The V call is TRBV5-1, the J call TRBJ1-2; a possible D gene is TRBD1 (5 bases). CDR1 SGHRS and CDR2 YFSETQ come from the germline V gene. Trimming shortened V by 0 bases and J by 8 bases, and 14 bases separated the two germline ends. The CDR3 length is 14 residues. CDR3 in DNA: TGCGCCAGCAGCTTGGCCCCAGGGTTTGAGGGCTACACCTTC. This gives the protein CASSLAPGFEGYTF.

The chain joins TRBV19 to TRBJ2-1; D is perhaps TRBD1 (5 bases). CDR1 is LNHDA and CDR2 is SQIVND in the germline V gene (reference sequence). This CDR3 has 14 amino acids. Trimming pared 5 bases from V and 4 bases from J, leaving 12 bases between. CDR3 residues: CASSPPDRYNEQFF. DNA of the CDR3: TGTGCCAGTAGTCCTCCAGACAGATACAATGAGCAGTTCTTC.

This clone appeared a single time. This chain uses TRBV5-1 with TRBJ1-1; 7 bases fit TRBD1. The V segment lost 7 bases and the J segment 3 bases; nucleotides outside the gene matches: 9. Per germline, CDR1 SGHRS and CDR2 YFSETQ. This CDR3 region has 14 residues. The CDR3 DNA reads as TGCGCCAGCGGCGGGGGGGACAGCTACACTGAAGCTTTCTTT. It translates to CASGGGDSYTEAFF. Using reference TRBV5-1 and TRBJ1-1 for the parts outside the CDR3, the full variable domain is KAGVTQTPRYLIKTRGQQVTLSCSPISGHRSVSWYQQTPGQGLQFLFEYFSETQRNKGNFPGRFSGRQFSNSRSEMNVSTLELGDSALYLCASGGGDSYTEAFFGQGTRLTVV.

This chain connects TRBV23-1 to TRBJ1-6; TRBD1 matches at 7 bases. TRBV23-1 is given ORF status, its function remaining uncertain. Losses at the gene ends were 6 bases for V and 3 bases for J; bases not matched to a gene: 8. The CDR3 has 16 amino acids. The CDR3 DNA reads as TGCGCCAGCAGCTTTGACAGGGTCGACTATAATTCACCCCTCCACTTT. Residues: CASSFDRVDYNSPLHF.

The V and J genes are TRBV28 and TRBJ1-2, with 11 bases matching TRBD1. The V gene's germline CDR1 is MDHEN and CDR2 SYDVKM. The CDR3 loop spans 13 amino acids. V lost 8 bases, J lost 6 bases, and 5 bases stayed unmatched. DNA of the CDR3: TGTGCCAGCCTTTCGGACAGGGGGCATGGCTACACCTTC. Protein product: CASLSDRGHGYTF.

This chain joins TRBV10-3 and TRBJ2-2; 8 nucleotides agree with TRBD1. V was clipped by 2 bases and J by 1 base; unmatched bases: 3. This CDR3 contains 16 residues. Per the germline V gene, CDR1 is ENHRY and CDR2 is SYGVKD. CDR3 sequence reads: CAISETGTGNTGELFF. CDR3 coding DNA: TGTGCCATCAGTGAGACCGGGACAGGGAACACCGGGGAGCTGTTTTTT.

DNA of the CDR3: TGTGCCAGCAGTGGACAGAGTTCACCCCTCCACTTT. It is translated as CASSGQSSPLHF. The rearrangement uses TRBV6-8 and TRBJ1-6, with TRBD1 as a possible D gene (6 bases). CDR3 size: 12 residues. V was trimmed by 5 bases and J by 9 bases, leaving 8 bases between them. Germline values: CDR1 MNHGY, CDR2 SAAAGT.

The chain is built from TRBV6-8 and TRBJ1-1; D gene unclear. The ends were cut back, 7 bases at V and 4 bases at J, with 10 bases in the middle. Germline loops: CDR1 MNHGY, CDR2 SAAAGT. This CDR3 contains 12 residues. CDR3 sequence reads: CASTQWGTEAFF. CDR3 bases: TGTGCCAGCACTCAGTGGGGCACTGAAGCTTTCTTT.

CDR3: CASTPRDRGVEAFF. CDR3 DNA sequence: TGTGCCAGTACTCCCCGGGACAGGGGGGTTGAAGCTTTCTTT. The chain carries TRBV19 and TRBJ1-1; 11 bases align to TRBD1. Looked up from germline, CDR1 is LNHDA and CDR2 is SQIVND (reference sequence). The CDR3 has 14 amino acids. The ends lost 7 bases at V and 7 bases at J; junction bases unmatched: 8.

The V gene is TRBV7-4, the J gene TRBJ2-7; the match to TRBD2 covers 10 bases. Germline lookup yields CDR1 SGHVT and CDR2 SQSDAQ. The trim removed 5 bases at V and 0 bases at J, leaving 7 bases unmatched. There are 16 residues in the CDR3. CDR3 amino acids: CASSQKTSGFSYEQYF. The DNA of the CDR3 is TGTGCCAGCAGCCAAAAGACTAGCGGGTTCTCCTACGAGCAGTACTTC. Complete variable domain (other parts from reference TRBV7-4 and TRBJ2-7): GAGVSQSPRYKVAKRGRDVALRCDSISGHVTLYWYRQTLGQGSEVLTYSQSDAQRDKSGRPSGRFSAERPERSVSTLKIQRTEQGDSAVYLCASSQKTSGFSYEQYFGPGTRLTVT.

This clone was counted a single time. The V call is TRBV6-8, the J call TRBJ1-2, with 12 bases fitting TRBD1. With V trimmed by 7 bases and J by 7 bases, 13 bases remained unmatched. Per germline, CDR1 MNHGY and CDR2 SAAAGT. The CDR3 runs 16 residues. The CDR3 loop reads CASINSPGQGAFGYTF. In DNA form, the CDR3 reads TGTGCCAGCATAAATTCTCCGGGACAGGGGGCTTTTGGCTACACCTTC.

This chain connects TRBV5-1 to TRBJ2-2, with D possibly being TRBD1 or TRBD2 (6 bases each). Trimming removed 4 bases at V and 5 bases at J, with 15 bases between. Germline V gene data show CDR1 as SGHRS and CDR2 as YFSETQ. The CDR3 has 15 residues. In DNA, the CDR3 is TGCGCCAGCAGCCCGTTAGGGGGGAGGACCGGGGAGCTGTTTTTT. Translated, it gives CASSPLGGRTGELFF.

The chain uses TRBV6-8 and TRBJ1-1; possible D gene TRBD1, 6 bases. Trimming shortened V by 7 bases and J by 10 bases, and 16 bases separated the two germline ends. The germline V gene encodes CDR1 MNHGY and CDR2 SAAAGT. This CDR3 has 12 amino acids. CDR3 sequence reads: CASTTTTGRAFF. The CDR3 DNA reads as TGTGCCAGCACCACTACGACAGGCCGAGCTTTCTTT.

The chain links TRBV11-3 to TRBJ2-3; TRBD1 might be the D (6 bases). The CDR3 length is 15 residues. V lost 7 bases and J lost 3, with 17 bases in between. From germline, CDR1 is SGHNT and CDR2 YENEEA. CDR3 region: CASIRLGARTDTQYF. The CDR3 DNA is TGTGCCAGCATCCGGTTGGGGGCGCGGACAGATACGCAGTATTTT.

The chain carries TRBV6-8 and TRBJ1-1; D ambiguous. From germline, CDR1 is MNHGY and CDR2 SAAAGT. The CDR3 spans 14 residues. V lost 0 bases and J 6 bases, leaving 11 bases between the germline ends. The CDR3: CASSYSKPWAEAFF. CDR3 nucleotides: TGTGCCAGCAGTTACTCGAAACCATGGGCTGAAGCTTTCTTT.

The gene calls are TRBV14 and TRBJ2-1, with 11 positions matching TRBD2. The CDR3 contains 17 residues. From germline, CDR1 is SGHDN and CDR2 FVKESK. V lost 0 bases, J lost 7 bases, and 8 bases stayed unmatched. The CDR3 is CASSQEASGGPPNEQFF. In DNA, the CDR3 is TGTGCCAGCAGCCAAGAAGCTAGCGGGGGGCCCCCTAATGAGCAGTTCTTC. Looking up the rest from reference TRBV14 and TRBJ2-1 gives the full variable domain: EAGVTQFPSHSVIEKGQTVTLRCDPISGHDNLYWYRRVMGKEIKFLLHFVKESKQDESGMPNNRFLAERTGGTYSTLKVQPAELEDSGVYFCASSQEASGGPPNEQFFGPGTRLTVL.

V gene TRBV18 combines with J gene TRBJ2-1; D call uncertain. V gave up 3 bases and J gave up 0 bases, with 9 bases separating them. From germline, CDR1 is KGHSH and CDR2 LQKENI. The CDR3 sequence is 15 residues long. CDR3 nucleotides: TGTGCCAGCTCACCTCTCGAGAGCTCCTACAATGAGCAGTTCTTC. Protein sequence: CASSPLESSYNEQFF.

CDR3 in amino acids: CASSPEGSKNIQYF. The DNA for the CDR3 is TGTGCCAGCAGCCCTGAGGGGTCCAAAAACATTCAGTACTTC. The chain couples TRBV11-3 to TRBJ2-4, with D possibly called TRBD1 or TRBD2 (5 bases each). The CDR3 is 14 amino acids. CDR1 is SGHNT, CDR2 YENEEA, per germline. V was cut by 5 bases and J by 2 bases, with 10 bases left in between.

The gene calls are TRBV7-1 and TRBJ1-2; D not certain. TRBV7-1 is sorted into the ORF group, with uncertain function. The CDR3 is made up of 13 amino acids. V was cut by 4 bases and J by 6 bases, with 12 bases left in between. The CDR3 bases are TGTGCCAGCAGCTTCCTCGCTGGAGATGGCTACACCTTC. This gives the protein CASSFLAGDGYTF.

The V call is TRBV6-8, the J call TRBJ1-3; D remains ambiguous. CDR1 is MNHGY and CDR2 is SAAAGT in the germline V gene. V lost 2 bases and J 0 bases, leaving 8 bases between the germline ends. The CDR3 runs to 15 residues. The CDR3 nucleotides are TGTGCCAGCAGTTACACAAGAGGCTCTGGAAACACCATATATTTT. It specifies CASSYTRGSGNTIYF.

The V gene is TRBV7-6, the J gene TRBJ2-1; 7 bases are shared with TRBD1. CDR1 and CDR2 from the germline V gene are SGHVS and FNYEAQ. The length of the CDR3 is 14 residues. The V gene end was trimmed by 5 bases and the J gene end by 6 bases; junction bases not matched to a gene: 7. DNA for the CDR3: TGTGCCAGCAGCAGGAACAGGGGTTCCAATGAGCAGTTCTTC. As protein: CASSRNRGSNEQFF. The full variable domain, rest sourced from reference TRBV7-6 and TRBJ2-1, is GAGVSQSPRYKVTKRGQDVALRCDPISGHVSLYWYRQALGQGPEFLTYFNYEAQQDKSGLPNDRFSAERPEGSISTLTIQRTEQRDSAMYRCASSRNRGSNEQFFGPGTRLTVL.

The J gene is TRBJ2-7, the V gene TRBV7-8; D perhaps matches TRBD2 (5 bases). Trimming removed 5 bases from V and 6 bases from J, with 14 bases in between. Germline assignment: CDR1 SGHVS and CDR2 FQNEAQ. This CDR3 comprises 13 residues. DNA of the CDR3: TGTGCCAGCAGCGATCCCCTTAGCGTCGAGCAGTACTTC. It yields the protein CASSDPLSVEQYF.

This chain uses TRBV19 with TRBJ1-2; perhaps TRBD1 as D (6 bases). The germline CDR1 and CDR2 sequences are LNHDA and SQIVND (reference sequence). The CDR3 has 15 residues. Trimming removed 3 bases from V and 2 bases from J, with 13 bases in between. In nucleotides, the CDR3 is TGTGCCAGTAGTATTGGGACACGAAGCAACTATGGCTACACCTTC. This encodes CASSIGTRSNYGYTF.

The chain combines TRBV18 with TRBJ1-2; D uncertain. Germline CDR1 reads KGHSH; CDR2 reads LQKENI. The CDR3 has 13 amino acids. Trimming cost V 4 bases and J 5 bases, with 11 bases left between them. The CDR3 DNA reads as TGTGCCAGCTCACGGGAGGCCCGATATGGCTACACCTTC. It yields the protein CASSREARYGYTF.

The chain uses TRBV10-2 and TRBJ1-6, with a tentative D call TRBD1 (5 bases). The CDR3 spans 14 residues. Germline loops: CDR1 WSHSY, CDR2 SAAADI. The ends were cut back, 3 bases at V and 10 bases at J, with 13 bases in the middle. The CDR3 here is CASSDYPRDSPLHF. The CDR3 DNA reads TGCGCCAGCAGTGATTATCCAAGGGACTCACCCCTCCACTTT.